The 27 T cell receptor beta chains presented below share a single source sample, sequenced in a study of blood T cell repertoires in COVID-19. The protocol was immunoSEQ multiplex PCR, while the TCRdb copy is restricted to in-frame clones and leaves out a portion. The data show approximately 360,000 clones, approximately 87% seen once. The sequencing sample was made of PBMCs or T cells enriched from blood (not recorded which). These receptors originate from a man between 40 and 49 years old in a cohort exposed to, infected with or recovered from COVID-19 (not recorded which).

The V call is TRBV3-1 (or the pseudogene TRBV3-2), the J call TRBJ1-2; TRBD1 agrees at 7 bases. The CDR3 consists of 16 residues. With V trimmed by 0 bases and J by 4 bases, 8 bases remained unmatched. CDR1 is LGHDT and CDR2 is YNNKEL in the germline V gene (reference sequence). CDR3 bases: TGTGCCAGCAGCCAAGAAAGGACAGGCATTCCCTATGGCTACACCTTC. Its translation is CASSQERTGIPYGYTF.

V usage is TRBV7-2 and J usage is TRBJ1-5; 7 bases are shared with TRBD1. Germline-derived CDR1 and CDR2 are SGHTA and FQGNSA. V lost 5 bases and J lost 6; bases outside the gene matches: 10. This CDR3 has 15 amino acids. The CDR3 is CASSKGRQGVQPQHF. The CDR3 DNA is TGTGCCAGCAGCAAAGGCCGGCAGGGGGTTCAGCCCCAGCATTTT.

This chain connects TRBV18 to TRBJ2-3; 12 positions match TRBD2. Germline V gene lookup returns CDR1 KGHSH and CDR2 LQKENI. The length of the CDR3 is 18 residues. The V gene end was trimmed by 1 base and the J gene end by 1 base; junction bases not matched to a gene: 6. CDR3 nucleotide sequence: TGTGCCAGCTCACCACGACTAGCGGGAGTAGCGGGCACAGATACGCAGTATTTT. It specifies CASSPRLAGVAGTDTQYF.

CDR3 sequence reads: CASSPRGPHTEAFF. In nucleotides, the CDR3 is TGTGCCAGCAGTCCGAGGGGGCCTCACACTGAAGCTTTCTTT. The chain couples TRBV27 to TRBJ1-1, with 7 nucleotides matching TRBD1. The germline V gene has CDR1 MNHEY and CDR2 SMNVEV (reference sequence). J lost 3 bases, V lost 5 bases, and 6 bases had no gene match. CDR3 length: 14 amino acids.

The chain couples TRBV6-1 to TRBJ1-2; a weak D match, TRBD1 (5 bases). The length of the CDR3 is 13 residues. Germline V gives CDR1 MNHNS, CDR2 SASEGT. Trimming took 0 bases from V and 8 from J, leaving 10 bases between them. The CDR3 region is CASSEASGRGYTF. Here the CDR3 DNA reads TGTGCCAGCAGTGAAGCGTCAGGGCGAGGCTACACCTTC.

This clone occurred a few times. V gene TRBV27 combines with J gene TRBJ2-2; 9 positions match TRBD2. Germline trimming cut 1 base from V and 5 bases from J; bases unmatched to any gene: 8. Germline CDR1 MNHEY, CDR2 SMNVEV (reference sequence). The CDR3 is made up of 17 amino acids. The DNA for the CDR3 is TGTGCCAGCAGTTTATATTCAGCGGGAGGTCGGACCGGGGAGCTGTTTTTT. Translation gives CASSLYSAGGRTGELFF.

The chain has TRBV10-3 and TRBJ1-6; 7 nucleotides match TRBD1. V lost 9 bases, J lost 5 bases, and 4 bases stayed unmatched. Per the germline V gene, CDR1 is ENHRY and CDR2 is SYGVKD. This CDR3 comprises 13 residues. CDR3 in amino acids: CAIGQVHNSPLHF. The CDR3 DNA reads TGTGCCATAGGACAGGTCCATAATTCACCCCTCCACTTT.

The CDR3 reads CASVPSGQGLSPLHF. As DNA, the CDR3 is TGTGCCAGCGTACCCTCGGGACAGGGGCTTTCACCCCTCCACTTT. The chain is built from TRBV6-5 and TRBJ1-6; 10 nucleotides align to TRBD1. CDR1 and CDR2 from the germline V gene are MNHEY and SVGAGI. The CDR3 sequence is 15 residues long. The V and J ends lost 8 bases and 9 bases, in that order; junction bases with no gene match: 10.

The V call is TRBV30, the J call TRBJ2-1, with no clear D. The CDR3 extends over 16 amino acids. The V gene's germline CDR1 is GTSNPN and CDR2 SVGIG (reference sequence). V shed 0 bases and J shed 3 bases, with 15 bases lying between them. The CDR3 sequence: CAWSVPRSTSYNEQFF. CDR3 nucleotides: TGTGCCTGGAGTGTACCTAGAAGTACAAGCTACAATGAGCAGTTCTTC.

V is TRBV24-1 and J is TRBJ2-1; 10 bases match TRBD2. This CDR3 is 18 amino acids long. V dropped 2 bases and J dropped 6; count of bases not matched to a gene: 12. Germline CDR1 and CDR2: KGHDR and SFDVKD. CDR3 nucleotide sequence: TGTGCCACCAGTGATTCCCTAGCGGGAGCGTTAGGATTCAATGAGCAGTTCTTC. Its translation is CATSDSLAGALGFNEQFF.

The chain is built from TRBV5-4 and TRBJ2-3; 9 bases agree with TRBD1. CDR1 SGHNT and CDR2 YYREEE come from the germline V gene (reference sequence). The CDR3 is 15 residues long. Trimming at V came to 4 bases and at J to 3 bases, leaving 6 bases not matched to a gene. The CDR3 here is CASSTGTGITDTQYF. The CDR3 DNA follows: TGTGCCAGCAGCACCGGGACAGGGATAACAGATACGCAGTATTTT.

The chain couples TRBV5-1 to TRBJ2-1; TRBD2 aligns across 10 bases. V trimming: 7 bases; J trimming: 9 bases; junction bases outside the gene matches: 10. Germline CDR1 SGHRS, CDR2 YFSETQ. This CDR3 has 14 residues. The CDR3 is CASAYGLAAREQFF. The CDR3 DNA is TGCGCCAGCGCCTACGGACTAGCGGCTCGTGAGCAGTTCTTC.

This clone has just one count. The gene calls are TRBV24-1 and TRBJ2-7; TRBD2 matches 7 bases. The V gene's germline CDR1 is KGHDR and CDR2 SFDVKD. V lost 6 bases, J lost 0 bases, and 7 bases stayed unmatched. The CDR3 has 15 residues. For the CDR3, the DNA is TGTGCCACCAGTCCCAAAGCGGGGTACTCCTACGAGCAGTACTTC. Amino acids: CATSPKAGYSYEQYF.

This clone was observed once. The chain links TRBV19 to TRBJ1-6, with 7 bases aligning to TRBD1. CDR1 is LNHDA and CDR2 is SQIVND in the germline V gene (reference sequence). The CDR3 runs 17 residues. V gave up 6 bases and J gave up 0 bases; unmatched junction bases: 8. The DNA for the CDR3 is TGTGCCAGTAGCTCAAGGACAGGAACCTCCTATAATTCACCCCTCCACTTT. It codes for CASSSRTGTSYNSPLHF.

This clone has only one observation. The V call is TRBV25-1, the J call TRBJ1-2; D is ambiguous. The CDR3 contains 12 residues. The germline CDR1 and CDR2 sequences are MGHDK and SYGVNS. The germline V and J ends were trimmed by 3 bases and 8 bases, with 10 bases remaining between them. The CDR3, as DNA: TGTGCCAGCAGTGACCCCAACCAGGGCTACACCTTC. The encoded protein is CASSDPNQGYTF.

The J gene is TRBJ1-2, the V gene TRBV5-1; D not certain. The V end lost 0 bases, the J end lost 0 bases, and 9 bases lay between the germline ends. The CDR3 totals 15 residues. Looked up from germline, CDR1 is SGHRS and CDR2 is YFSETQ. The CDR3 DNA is TGCGCCAGCAGCTTGGGCGCAGGCTCTAACTATGGCTACACCTTC. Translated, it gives CASSLGAGSNYGYTF.

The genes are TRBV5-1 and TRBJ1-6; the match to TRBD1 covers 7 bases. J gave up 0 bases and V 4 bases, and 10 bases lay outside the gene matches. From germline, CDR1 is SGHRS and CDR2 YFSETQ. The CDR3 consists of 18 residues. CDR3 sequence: CASSTGTAESSYNSPLHF. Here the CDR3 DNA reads TGCGCCAGCAGCACTGGGACAGCCGAGAGCTCCTATAATTCACCCCTCCACTTT. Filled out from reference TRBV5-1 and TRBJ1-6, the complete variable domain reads KAGVTQTPRYLIKTRGQQVTLSCSPISGHRSVSWYQQTPGQGLQFLFEYFSETQRNKGNFPGRFSGRQFSNSRSEMNVSTLELGDSALYLCASSTGTAESSYNSPLHFGNGTRLTVT.

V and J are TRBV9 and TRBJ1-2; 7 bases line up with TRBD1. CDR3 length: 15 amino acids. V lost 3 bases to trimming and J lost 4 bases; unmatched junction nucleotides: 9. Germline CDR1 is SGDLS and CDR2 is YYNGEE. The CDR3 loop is CASSEGMGQSYGYTF. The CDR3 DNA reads TGTGCCAGCAGCGAGGGTATGGGACAGAGCTATGGCTACACCTTC.

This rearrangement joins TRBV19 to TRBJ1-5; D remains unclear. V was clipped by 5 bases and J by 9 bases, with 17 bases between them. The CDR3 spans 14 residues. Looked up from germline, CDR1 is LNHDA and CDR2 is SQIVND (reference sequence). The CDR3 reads CASSPRGSQRPQHF. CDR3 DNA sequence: TGTGCCAGTAGTCCCCGCGGGTCACAGAGGCCCCAGCATTTT.

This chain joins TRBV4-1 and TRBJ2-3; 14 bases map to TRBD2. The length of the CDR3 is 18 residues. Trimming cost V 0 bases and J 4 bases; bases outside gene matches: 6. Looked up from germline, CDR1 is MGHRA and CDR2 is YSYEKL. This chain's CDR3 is CASSQERGLAGEADTQYF. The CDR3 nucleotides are TGCGCCAGCAGCCAAGAAAGGGGACTAGCGGGAGAGGCAGATACGCAGTATTTT.

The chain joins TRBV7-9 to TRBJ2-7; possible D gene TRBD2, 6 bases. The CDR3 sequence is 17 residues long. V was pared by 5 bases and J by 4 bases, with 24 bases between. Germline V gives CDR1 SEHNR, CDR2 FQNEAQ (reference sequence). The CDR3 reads CASSPTARGNSAYEQYF. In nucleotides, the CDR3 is TGTGCCAGCAGCCCAACCGCGCGGGGAAATTCGGCGTACGAGCAGTACTTC.

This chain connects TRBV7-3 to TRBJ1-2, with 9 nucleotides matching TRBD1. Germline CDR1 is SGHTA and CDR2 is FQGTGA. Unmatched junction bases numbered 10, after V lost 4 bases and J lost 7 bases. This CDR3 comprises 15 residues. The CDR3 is CASSSQPGQGSGYTF. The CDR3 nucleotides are TGTGCCAGCAGCTCGCAACCGGGACAGGGATCTGGCTACACCTTC.

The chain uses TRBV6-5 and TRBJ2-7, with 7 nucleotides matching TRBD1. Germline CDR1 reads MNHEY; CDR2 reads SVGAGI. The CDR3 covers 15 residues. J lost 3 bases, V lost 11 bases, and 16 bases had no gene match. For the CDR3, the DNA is TGTGCCTCCGGAACGGTACGGGGACAGTACTACGAGCAGTACTTC. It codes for CASGTVRGQYYEQYF.

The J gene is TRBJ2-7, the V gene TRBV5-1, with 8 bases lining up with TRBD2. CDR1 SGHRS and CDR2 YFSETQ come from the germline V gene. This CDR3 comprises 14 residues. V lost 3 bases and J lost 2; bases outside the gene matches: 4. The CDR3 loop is CASSSAGGTYEQYF. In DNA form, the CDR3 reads TGCGCCAGCAGCTCCGCGGGAGGTACCTACGAGCAGTACTTC.

The CDR3 loop reads CATREGGRITYEQYF. The CDR3 DNA is TGTGCCACCCGGGAGGGGGGGCGTATTACCTACGAGCAGTACTTC. V gene TRBV24-1 combines with J gene TRBJ2-7, with 8 positions matching TRBD2. The germline V gene has CDR1 KGHDR and CDR2 SFDVKD. Trimming removed 9 bases from V and 2 bases from J; junction bases left unmatched: 11. The CDR3 is 15 amino acids.

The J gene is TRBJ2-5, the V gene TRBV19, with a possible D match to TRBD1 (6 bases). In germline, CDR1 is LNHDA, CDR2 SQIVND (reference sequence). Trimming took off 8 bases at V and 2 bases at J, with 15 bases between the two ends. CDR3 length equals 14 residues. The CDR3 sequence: CASSRTGQQETQYF. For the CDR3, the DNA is TGTGCCAGTTCCCGTACAGGGCAGCAAGAGACCCAGTACTTC.

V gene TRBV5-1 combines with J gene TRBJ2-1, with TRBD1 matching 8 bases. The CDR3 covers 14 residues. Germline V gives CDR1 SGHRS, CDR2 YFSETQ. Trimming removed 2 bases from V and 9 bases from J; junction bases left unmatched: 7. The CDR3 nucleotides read TGCGCCAGCAGCTTACTGACAGGGGAGCGTGAGCAGTTCTTC. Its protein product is CASSLLTGEREQFF.